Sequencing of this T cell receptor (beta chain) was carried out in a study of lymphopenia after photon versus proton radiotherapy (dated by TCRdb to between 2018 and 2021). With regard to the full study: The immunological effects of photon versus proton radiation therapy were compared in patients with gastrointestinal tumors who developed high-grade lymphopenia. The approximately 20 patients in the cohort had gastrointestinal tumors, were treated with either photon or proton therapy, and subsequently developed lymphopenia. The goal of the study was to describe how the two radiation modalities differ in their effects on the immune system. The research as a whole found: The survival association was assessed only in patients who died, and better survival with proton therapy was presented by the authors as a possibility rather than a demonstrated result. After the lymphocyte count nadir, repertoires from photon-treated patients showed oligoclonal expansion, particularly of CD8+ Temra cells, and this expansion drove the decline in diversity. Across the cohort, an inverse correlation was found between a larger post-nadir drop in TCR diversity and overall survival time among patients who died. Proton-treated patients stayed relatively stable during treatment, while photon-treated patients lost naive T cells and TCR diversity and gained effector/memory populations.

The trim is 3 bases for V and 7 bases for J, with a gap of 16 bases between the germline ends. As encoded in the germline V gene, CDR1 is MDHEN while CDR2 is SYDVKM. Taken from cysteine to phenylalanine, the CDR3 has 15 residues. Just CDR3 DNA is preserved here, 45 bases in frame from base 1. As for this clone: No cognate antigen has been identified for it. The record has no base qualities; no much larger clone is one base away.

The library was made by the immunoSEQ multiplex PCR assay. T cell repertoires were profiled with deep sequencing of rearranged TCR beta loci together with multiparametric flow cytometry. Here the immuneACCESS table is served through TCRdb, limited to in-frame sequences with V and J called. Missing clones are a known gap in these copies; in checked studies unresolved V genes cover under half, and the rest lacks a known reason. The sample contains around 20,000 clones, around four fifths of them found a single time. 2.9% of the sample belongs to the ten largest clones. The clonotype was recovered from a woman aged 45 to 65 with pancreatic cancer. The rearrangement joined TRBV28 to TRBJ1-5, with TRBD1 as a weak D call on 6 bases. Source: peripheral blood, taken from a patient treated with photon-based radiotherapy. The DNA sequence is TGTGCCAGCAGTTTTGAACGCCAGGGGTTCCAGCCCCAGCATTTT. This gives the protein CASSFERQGFQPQHF.